Following are 11 T cell receptor beta chains from one sample sequenced in a study of T cells in Graves' hyperthyroidism and ophthalmopathy (dated by TCRdb to about 2019). Library construction relied on multiplex PCR. These reads were obtained on an Illumina HiSeq 2000. The TCR beta CDR3 regions were amplified from the RNA transcripts. For the first round of RT-PCR on the TCR CDR3, the HTBI primer set was used together with the Qiagen OneStep RT-PCR kit. TCRdb reprocessed the public reads (quality trimming at Q25 with fastp, clone calling with MiXCR) and kept in-frame beta chains. Merged by CDR3 protein, the rows form single entries marked with the most common genes and DNA. For this sample the table gives about 290,000 distinct CDR3 sequences, of which 10% to 15% were detected only once. More than 7.5% of the sample belongs to the ten largest clones. The sample was blood. These receptors came from a young woman with Graves' hyperthyroidism that later progressed to Graves' ophthalmopathy.

This clonotype was seen a handful of times. The V call is TRBV4-2, the J call TRBJ2-2; 8 bases are shared with TRBD1. CDR1 and CDR2 from the germline V gene are LGHNA and YNFKEQ. The V and J ends lost 1 base and 5 bases, in that order; junction bases with no gene match: 9. The length of the CDR3 is 17 residues. For the CDR3, the DNA is TGTGCCAGCAGCCAAGTGGAGGCAGGGGGCTCTACCGGGGAGCTGTTTTTT. Encoded protein: CASSQVEAGGSTGELFF.

The table lists this clonotype with many counts. The chain combines TRBV2 with TRBJ2-7; the D call may be TRBD1 or TRBD2 (6 bases each). Germline assignment: CDR1 SNHLY and CDR2 FYNNEI. The CDR3 consists of 17 residues. Trimming left V 7 bases short and J 1 base short, with 23 bases between. CDR3 in amino acids: CASKGGLPGKISYEQYF. The DNA for the CDR3 is TGTGCCAGCAAGGGGGGTCTTCCGGGAAAAATATCCTACGAGCAGTACTTC.

The V call is TRBV25-1, the J call TRBJ1-2; the D is unclear. Germline CDR1 MGHDK, CDR2 SYGVNS. V was cut by 2 bases and J by 2 bases, with 6 bases left in between. The CDR3 consists of 13 residues. CDR3 DNA: TGTGCCAGCAGTGAACTCGGGAACTATGGCTACACCTTC. It is translated as CASSELGNYGYTF.

This clonotype has only a few counts. The chain couples TRBV6-2 or TRBV6-3 to TRBJ2-2; D unresolved. The CDR3 loop spans 14 amino acids. Germline V lookup: CDR1 MNHEY, CDR2 SVGEGT. Trimming took 1 base from V and 7 from J, leaving 10 bases between them. CDR3 nucleotide sequence: TGTGCCAGCAGTTACTGGCTCCTCGACGGGGAGCTGTTTTTT. Its protein product is CASSYWLLDGELFF.

The table lists this clonotype with many counts. The chain links TRBV7-2 to TRBJ2-7; the match to TRBD1 covers 7 bases. V shed 5 bases, J shed 1 base, and the junction held 8 bases outside the gene matches. Germline-derived CDR1 and CDR2 are SGHTA and FQGNSA. CDR3 size: 15 residues. Here the CDR3 DNA reads TGTGCCAGCAGCCGGGACAGACTGCAATCCTACGAGCAGTACTTC. Translation gives CASSRDRLQSYEQYF.

This chain connects TRBV5-4 to TRBJ1-1; D gene unclear. Germline assignment: CDR1 SGHNT and CDR2 YYREEE (reference sequence). This CDR3 has 13 residues. Trimming removed 2 bases at V and 1 base at J, with 6 bases between. In nucleotides, the CDR3 is TGTGCCAGCAGCTTCGGGTCGAACACTGAAGCTTTCTTT. It codes for CASSFGSNTEAFF.

This chain uses TRBV7-9 with TRBJ2-4, with D possibly called TRBD1 or TRBD2 (5 bases each). The V end was cut by 5 bases, the J end by 0 bases, with 17 bases between. The CDR3 runs 17 residues. Germline V gives CDR1 SEHNR, CDR2 FQNEAQ (reference sequence). The DNA of the CDR3 is TGTGCCAGCAGCCCGATAGGGCAGGGAGCAGCCAAAAACATTCAGTACTTC. This gives the protein CASSPIGQGAAKNIQYF.

This clonotype showed up many times. The chain couples TRBV6-1 to TRBJ2-7; the match to TRBD2 covers 12 bases. The CDR3 extends over 14 amino acids. The germline V gene has CDR1 MNHNS and CDR2 SASEGT. With V trimmed by 6 bases and J by 2 bases, 2 bases remained unmatched. Here the CDR3 reads CASRRLAGAYEQYF. CDR3 DNA: TGTGCCAGCAGGCGACTAGCGGGAGCCTACGAGCAGTACTTC.

This clonotype showed up many times. The V gene is TRBV3-1, the J gene TRBJ2-7; no firm D call. The germline V gene has CDR1 LGHDT and CDR2 YNNKEL (reference sequence). Trimming pared 4 bases from V and 4 bases from J, leaving 14 bases between. CDR3 length equals 14 residues. The CDR3 spells CASSPQVVFYEQYF. DNA for the CDR3: TGTGCCAGCAGCCCTCAGGTTGTCTTTTACGAGCAGTACTTC.

This clonotype turned up a few times. Being one base from a much bigger clone, this may be a read error. The CDR3 loop reads CASRLTETSGYTF. CDR3 DNA sequence: TGTGCCAGCAGACTGACAGAGACCTCTGGCTACACCTTC. The chain joins TRBV28 to TRBJ1-2, with D perhaps TRBD1 (5 bases). Germline V lookup: CDR1 MDHEN, CDR2 SYDVKM. CDR3 length: 13 residues. The ends were cut back, 6 bases at V and 7 bases at J, with 15 bases in the middle.

This chain uses TRBV28 with TRBJ1-1, with a weak D call TRBD1 (6 bases). This CDR3 spans 15 amino acids. Germline V CDR1 and CDR2: MDHEN, SYDVKM. The V end lost 6 bases, the J end lost 3 bases, and 17 bases lay between the germline ends. CDR3 nucleotides: TGTGCCAGCAGGGCCGGGTGGGGACAAGACACTGAAGCTTTCTTT. It is translated as CASRAGWGQDTEAFF.